This T cell receptor (beta chain) is from a study of STAT5B mutations in CD4+ large granular lymphocyte leukemia (dated by TCRdb to between 2021 and 2023). About the investigation overall: Among the healthy controls, the CDR3 'QG' motif was associated with a particular HLA allele. The study compared the TCRbeta repertoires of patients with CD4+ T-cell large granular lymphocyte leukemia against those of healthy blood donors. The purity of purified fractions was confirmed by flow cytometry on FACSCanto II or FACSVerse to exceed 95% among lymphocytes.

Results and caveats for the whole study, not just this receptor: Main leukemic clonotypes were private to each patient, although over 20% of the main leukemic clonotypes were found at low frequency in the non-leukemic repertoires of other patients. TRBV06-family usage was enriched among the top patient clones (8/27) compared with healthy controls (2/35). The data were not HLA-matched, and the relatively small sample size could explain the higher clonality seen in CD4+ compared with CD8+ T-LGLL. Greater clonality appeared to be present in CD4-sorted patient repertoires than in healthy CD4+ repertoires, and the difference was retained after the putative leukemic clones were removed.

V is shortened by 4 bases, J by 7 bases, and the region joining them spans 10 bases. Based on the germline V gene, the CDR1 and CDR2 sequences are MNHEY and SVGAGI. Spanning cysteine to phenylalanine, the CDR3 consists of 13 amino acids. Just CDR3 DNA is preserved here, 39 bases in frame from base 1. This clone was seen only a few times. No antigen is known for it. No base quality information exists; no much larger clone differs at one position. The immunoSEQ assay at survey resolution was used to sequence TCRbeta rearrangements from genomic DNA. Per the source publication's procedure: In the TCR sequencing data, the lowest productive clonotype frequency that could be detected was 2.59 x 10-5. Only productive TCRbeta rearrangements, meaning sequences that were complete and in-frame, were kept for the analyses. Sample clonality was computed as Simpson clonality in the immunoSEQ Analyzer version 3.0. Clones were categorized by frequency as very rare, small, medium, large (1-20%) or hyperexpanded (>20%). Generation probabilities were estimated with OLGA 1.2.3, V-gene circos plots were generated with VDJtools, specificities were searched for in VDJdb, and CDR3 motifs were identified with GLIPH. TCRdb mirrors the immuneACCESS table, restricted to in-frame sequences. Some clones are absent from its copies; in checked studies, under half trace to an unresolved V gene, and the reason for the others is unknown. Clone size and V and J calls were adopted from that table, with D and trimming inferred from the DNA. This sample lists roughly 32,000 clones; roughly three quarters were detected once. Around 2% of the sample goes to the ten largest clones.

Buffy coats from some 36 blood donors, supplied by the Finnish Red Cross blood service, were used as healthy controls. All TCR-sequenced material derived from peripheral blood: patient blood samples and healthy donor buffy coats. Peripheral blood mononuclear cells were isolated by Ficoll-Hypaque gradient centrifugation. CD4+ cells were magnetically purified from the buffy coats of healthy controls. Genomic DNA was extracted using the Gentra Puregene Cell and Tissue kit, and a Qubit 2.0 fluorometer was used to quantify it. This sequence was found in a human donor in good health. The sequence is built from TRBV6-5 and TRBJ2-2, with the D gene not clear enough to name. The sample comprised CD4+ T cells from blood buffy coats. The nucleotide sequence reads as follows: TGTGCCAGCAGTTCCCTCCGTTTCGGGGAGCTGTTTTTT. Its translation reads: CASSSLRFGELFF.